This T cell receptor (beta chain) is drawn from a study of T cells after yellow fever vaccination. This clonotype was detected many times. The antigen is unknown. Study conclusions and caveats: Most primary-vaccination clones reappeared after the booster (approximately 95% CD4, about 88% CD8). Secondary responses were weaker yet peaked faster, day 5 versus 15. There was a possibility that FACS-sorted repertoires contained abundant clonotypes contaminating from the bulk population. The CD4 and CD8 compartments had a small share of their clonotypes in common.

From germline, CDR1 is ENHRY and CDR2 SYGVKD. The V and J ends lost 8 bases and 1 base respectively, with 11 bases between them. The CDR3 runs to 13 residues. TCRdb ran MiXCR on the 5' RACE reads and lists one entry per CDR3 protein. This sample yields a few hundred thousand distinct CDR3 sequences, of which approximately 4% are seen a single time; under 30% belongs to the top ten. V usage is TRBV10-3 and J usage is TRBJ1-1; D gene uncertain. This sequence originates from a man aged 18 to 29 who received the YFV17D yellow fever vaccine. Source: PBMCs, taken 5 days after the yellow fever booster vaccination. In nucleotides, the CDR3 is TGTGCCATCGAGAAAGATGAGAACACTGAAGCTTTCTTT. This codes for CAIEKDENTEAFF.